What follows is one T cell receptor beta chain and its context. Its antigen is unidentified. These data come from a study of neoadjuvant nivolumab and ipilimumab in lung cancer. Sequencing was performed with immunoSEQ multiplex PCR; in TCRdb, only in-frame clones are kept and a portion is missing. The sample lists around 21,000 clones, approximately 82% occurring once. Whole-study results and caveats: Blood richness before therapy tracked richness in tumors resected after neoadjuvant therapy.

The CDR3 covers 17 residues. The V gene's germline CDR1 is SGHRS and CDR2 YFSETQ. V was pared by 4 bases and J by 1 base, with 12 bases of the junction left unmatched. The TCR originated in an adult with non-small cell lung cancer. The gene calls are TRBV5-1 and TRBJ1-1; 8 bases map to TRBD1. Sequencing used peripheral blood, obtained before neoadjuvant nivolumab, alone or with ipilimumab. CDR3 nucleotide sequence: TGCGCCAGCAGCATAGGGGACAGGTCTGCTACGAACACTGAAGCTTTCTTT. Its protein product is CASSIGDRSATNTEAFF.